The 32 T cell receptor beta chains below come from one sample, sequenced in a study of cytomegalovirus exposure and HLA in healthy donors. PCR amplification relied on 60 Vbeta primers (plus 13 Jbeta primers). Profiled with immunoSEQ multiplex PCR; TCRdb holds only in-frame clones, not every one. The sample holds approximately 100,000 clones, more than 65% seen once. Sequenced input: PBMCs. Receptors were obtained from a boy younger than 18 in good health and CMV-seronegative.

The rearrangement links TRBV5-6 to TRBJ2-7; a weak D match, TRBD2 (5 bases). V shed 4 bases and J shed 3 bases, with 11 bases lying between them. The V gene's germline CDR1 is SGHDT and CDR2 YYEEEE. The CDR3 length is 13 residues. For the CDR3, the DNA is TGTGCCAGCAGCCCCGGTCGGGGCTACGAGCAGTACTTC. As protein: CASSPGRGYEQYF.

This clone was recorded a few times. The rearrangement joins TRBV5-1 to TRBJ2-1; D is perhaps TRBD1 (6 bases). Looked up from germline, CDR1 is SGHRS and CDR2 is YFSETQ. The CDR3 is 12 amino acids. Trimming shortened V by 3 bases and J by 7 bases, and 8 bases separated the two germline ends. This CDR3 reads CASSYGTNEQFF. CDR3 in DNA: TGCGCCAGCAGCTACGGGACAAATGAGCAGTTCTTC.

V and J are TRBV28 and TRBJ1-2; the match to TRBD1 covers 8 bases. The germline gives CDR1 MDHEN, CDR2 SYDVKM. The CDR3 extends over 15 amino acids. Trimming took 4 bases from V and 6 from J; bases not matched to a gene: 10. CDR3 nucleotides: TGTGCCAGCAGTTCGCTGGACAGGGAAATTAATGGCTACACCTTC. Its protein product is CASSSLDREINGYTF.

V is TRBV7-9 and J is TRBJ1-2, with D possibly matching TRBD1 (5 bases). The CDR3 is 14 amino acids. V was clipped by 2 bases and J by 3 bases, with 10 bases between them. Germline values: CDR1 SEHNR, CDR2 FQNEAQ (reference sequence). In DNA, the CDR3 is TGTGCCAGCAGCTTAATTCGGGGGGACTATGGCTACACCTTC. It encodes CASSLIRGDYGYTF.

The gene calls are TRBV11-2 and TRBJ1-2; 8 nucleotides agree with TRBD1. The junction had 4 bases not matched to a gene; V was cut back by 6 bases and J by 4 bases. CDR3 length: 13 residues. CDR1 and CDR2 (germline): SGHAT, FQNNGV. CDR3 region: CASRGDRTYGYTF. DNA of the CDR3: TGTGCCAGCAGGGGGGACAGGACCTATGGCTACACCTTC.

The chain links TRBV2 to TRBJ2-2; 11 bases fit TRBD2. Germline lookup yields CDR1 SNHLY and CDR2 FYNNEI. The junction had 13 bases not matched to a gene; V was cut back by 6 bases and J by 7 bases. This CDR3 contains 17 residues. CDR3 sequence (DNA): TGTGCCAGCAGACCGGGACTAGCGGTCCCGGGGGGCGGGGAGCTGTTTTTT. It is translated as CASRPGLAVPGGGELFF. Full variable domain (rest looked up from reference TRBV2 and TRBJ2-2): EPEVTQTPSHQVTQMGQEVILRCVPISNHLYFYWYRQILGQKVEFLVSFYNNEISEKSEIFDDQFSVERPDGSNFTLKIRSTKLEDSAMYFCASRPGLAVPGGGELFFGEGSRLTVL.

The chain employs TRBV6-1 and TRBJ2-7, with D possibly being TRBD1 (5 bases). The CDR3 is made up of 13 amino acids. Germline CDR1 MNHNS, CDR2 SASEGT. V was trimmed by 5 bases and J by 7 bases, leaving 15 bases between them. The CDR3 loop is CASSIKGAVEQYF. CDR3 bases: TGTGCCAGCAGTATTAAAGGGGCCGTGGAGCAGTACTTC.

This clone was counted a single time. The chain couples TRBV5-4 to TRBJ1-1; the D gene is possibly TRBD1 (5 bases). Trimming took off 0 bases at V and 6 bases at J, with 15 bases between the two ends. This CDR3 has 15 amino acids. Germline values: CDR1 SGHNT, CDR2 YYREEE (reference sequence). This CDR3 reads CASSLEGRDSSEAFF. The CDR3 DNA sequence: TGTGCCAGCAGCTTGGAGGGCAGGGATTCATCTGAAGCTTTCTTT.

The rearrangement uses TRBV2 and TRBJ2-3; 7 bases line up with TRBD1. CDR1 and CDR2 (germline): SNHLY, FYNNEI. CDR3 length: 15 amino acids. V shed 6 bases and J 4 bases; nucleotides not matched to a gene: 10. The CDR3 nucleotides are TGTGCCAGCAGGCGGCTTCGGGACAGTGCAGATACGCAGTATTTT. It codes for CASRRLRDSADTQYF. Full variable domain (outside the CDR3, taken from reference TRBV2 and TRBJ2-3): EPEVTQTPSHQVTQMGQEVILRCVPISNHLYFYWYRQILGQKVEFLVSFYNNEISEKSEIFDDQFSVERPDGSNFTLKIRSTKLEDSAMYFCASRRLRDSADTQYFGPGTRLTVL.

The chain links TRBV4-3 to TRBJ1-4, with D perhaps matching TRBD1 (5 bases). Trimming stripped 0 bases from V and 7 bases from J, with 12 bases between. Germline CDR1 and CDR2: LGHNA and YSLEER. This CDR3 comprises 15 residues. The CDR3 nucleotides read TGCGCCAGCAGCCAAGATACGGGGGGGAGTGAAAAACTGTTTTTT. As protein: CASSQDTGGSEKLFF.

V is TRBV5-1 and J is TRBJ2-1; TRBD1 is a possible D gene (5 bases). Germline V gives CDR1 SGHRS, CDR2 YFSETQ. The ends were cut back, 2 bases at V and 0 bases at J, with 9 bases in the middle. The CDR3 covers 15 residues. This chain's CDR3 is CASSLGASSYNEQFF. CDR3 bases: TGCGCCAGCAGCTTAGGGGCTAGCTCCTACAATGAGCAGTTCTTC.

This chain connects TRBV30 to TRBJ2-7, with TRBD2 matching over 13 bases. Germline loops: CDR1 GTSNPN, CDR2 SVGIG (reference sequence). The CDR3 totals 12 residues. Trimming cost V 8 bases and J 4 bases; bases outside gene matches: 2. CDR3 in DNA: TGTGCCGGACTAGCGGGAGTTTACGAGCAGTACTTC. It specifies CAGLAGVYEQYF.

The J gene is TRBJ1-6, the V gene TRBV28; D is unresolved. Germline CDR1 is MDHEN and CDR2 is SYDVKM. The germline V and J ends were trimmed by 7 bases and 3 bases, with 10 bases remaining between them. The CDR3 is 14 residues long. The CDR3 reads CASMGGLYNSPLHF. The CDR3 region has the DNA TGTGCCAGCATGGGAGGACTCTATAATTCACCCCTCCACTTT.

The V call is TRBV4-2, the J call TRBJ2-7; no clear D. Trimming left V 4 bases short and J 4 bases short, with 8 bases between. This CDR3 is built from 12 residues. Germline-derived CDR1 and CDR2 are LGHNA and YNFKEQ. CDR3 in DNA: TGTGCCAGCAGCCGGGCCCCTTACGAGCAGTACTTC. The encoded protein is CASSRAPYEQYF.

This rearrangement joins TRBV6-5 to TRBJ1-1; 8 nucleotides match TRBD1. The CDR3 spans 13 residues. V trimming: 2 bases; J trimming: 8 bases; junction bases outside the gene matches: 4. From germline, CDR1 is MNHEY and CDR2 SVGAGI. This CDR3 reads CASSYPGGAEAFF. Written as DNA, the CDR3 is TGTGCCAGCAGTTACCCAGGGGGCGCGGAAGCTTTCTTT.

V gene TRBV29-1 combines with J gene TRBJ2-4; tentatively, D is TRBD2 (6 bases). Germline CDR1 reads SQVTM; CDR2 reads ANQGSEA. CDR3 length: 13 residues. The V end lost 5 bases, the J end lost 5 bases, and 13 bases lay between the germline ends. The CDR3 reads CSVPGVGQNIQYF. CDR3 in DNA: TGCAGCGTTCCGGGGGTGGGCCAAAACATTCAGTACTTC.

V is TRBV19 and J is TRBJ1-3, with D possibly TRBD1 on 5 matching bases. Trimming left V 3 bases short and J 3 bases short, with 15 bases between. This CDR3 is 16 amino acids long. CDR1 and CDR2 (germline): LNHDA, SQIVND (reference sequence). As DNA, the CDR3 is TGTGCCAGTAGTATTTCCAAGGGGATCGGTGGAAACACCATATATTTT. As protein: CASSISKGIGGNTIYF.

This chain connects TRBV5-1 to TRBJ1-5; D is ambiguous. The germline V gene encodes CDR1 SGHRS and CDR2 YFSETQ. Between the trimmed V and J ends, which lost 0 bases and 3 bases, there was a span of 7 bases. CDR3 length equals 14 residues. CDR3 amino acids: CASSLDSPNQPQHF. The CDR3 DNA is TGCGCCAGCAGCTTGGACAGTCCCAATCAGCCCCAGCATTTT.

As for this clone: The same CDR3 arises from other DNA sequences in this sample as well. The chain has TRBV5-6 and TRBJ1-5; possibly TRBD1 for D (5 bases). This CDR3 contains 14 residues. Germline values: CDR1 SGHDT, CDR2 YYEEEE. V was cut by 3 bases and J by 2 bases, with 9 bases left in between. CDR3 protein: CASSSWGGNQPQHF. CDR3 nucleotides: TGTGCCAGCAGCTCATGGGGCGGCAATCAGCCCCAGCATTTT.

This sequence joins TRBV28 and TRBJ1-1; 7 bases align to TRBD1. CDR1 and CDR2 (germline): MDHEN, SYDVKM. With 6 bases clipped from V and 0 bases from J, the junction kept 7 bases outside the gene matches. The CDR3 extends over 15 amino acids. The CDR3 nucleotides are TGTGCCAGCAGCTGGGGGACAGACCTGAACACTGAAGCTTTCTTT. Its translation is CASSWGTDLNTEAFF.

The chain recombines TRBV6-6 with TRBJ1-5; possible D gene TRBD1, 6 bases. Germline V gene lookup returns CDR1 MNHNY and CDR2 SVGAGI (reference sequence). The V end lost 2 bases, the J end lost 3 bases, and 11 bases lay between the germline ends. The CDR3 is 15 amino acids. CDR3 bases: TGTGCCAGCAGTTACGCAGGGGCCTCCAATCAGCCCCAGCATTTT. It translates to CASSYAGASNQPQHF.

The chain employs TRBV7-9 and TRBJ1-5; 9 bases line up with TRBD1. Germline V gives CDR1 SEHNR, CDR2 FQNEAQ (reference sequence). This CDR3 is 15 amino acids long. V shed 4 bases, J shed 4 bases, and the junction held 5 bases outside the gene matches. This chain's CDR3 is CASSSDRGGNQPQHF. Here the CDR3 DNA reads TGTGCCAGCAGCTCGGACAGGGGTGGTAATCAGCCCCAGCATTTT.

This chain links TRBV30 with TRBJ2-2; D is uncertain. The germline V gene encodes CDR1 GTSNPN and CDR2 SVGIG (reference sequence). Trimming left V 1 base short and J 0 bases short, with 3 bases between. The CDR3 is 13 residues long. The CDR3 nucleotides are TGTGCCTGGAGTGCTTCGAACACCGGGGAGCTGTTTTTT. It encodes CAWSASNTGELFF.

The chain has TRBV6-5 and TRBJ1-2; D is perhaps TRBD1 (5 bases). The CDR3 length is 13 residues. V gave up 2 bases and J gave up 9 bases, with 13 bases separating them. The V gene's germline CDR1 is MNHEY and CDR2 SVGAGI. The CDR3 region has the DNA TGTGCCAGCAGTTACCGAGACAGAGAACGCTACACCTTC. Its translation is CASSYRDRERYTF.

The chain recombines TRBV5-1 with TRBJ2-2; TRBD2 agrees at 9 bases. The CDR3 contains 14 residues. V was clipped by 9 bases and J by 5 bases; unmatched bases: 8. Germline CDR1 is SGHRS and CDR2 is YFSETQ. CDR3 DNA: TGCGCCACCAAGACTAGCGGAGTTACCGGGGAGCTGTTTTTT. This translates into CATKTSGVTGELFF.

The CDR3 DNA sequence: TGTGCCAGCAGCGAAGACAAGAACACTGAAGCTTTCTTT. It is translated as CASSEDKNTEAFF. The chain recombines TRBV6-5 with TRBJ1-1; D gene unclear. The CDR3 is 13 residues long. Trimming stripped 6 bases from V and 1 base from J, with 9 bases between. CDR1 and CDR2 from the germline V gene are MNHEY and SVGAGI.

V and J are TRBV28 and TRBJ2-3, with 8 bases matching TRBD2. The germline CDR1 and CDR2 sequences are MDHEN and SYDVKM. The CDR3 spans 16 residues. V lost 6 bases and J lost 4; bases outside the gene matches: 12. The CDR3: CASSRRRGGRADTQYF. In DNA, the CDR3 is TGTGCCAGCAGCCGCCGACGGGGGGGGAGGGCAGATACGCAGTATTTT.

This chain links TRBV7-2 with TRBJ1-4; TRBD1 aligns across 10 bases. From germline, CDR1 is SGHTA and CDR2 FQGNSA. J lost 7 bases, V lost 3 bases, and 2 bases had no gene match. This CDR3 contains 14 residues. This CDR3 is CASSLDRGTEKLFF. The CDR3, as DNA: TGTGCCAGCAGCTTGGACAGGGGGACTGAAAAACTGTTTTTT.

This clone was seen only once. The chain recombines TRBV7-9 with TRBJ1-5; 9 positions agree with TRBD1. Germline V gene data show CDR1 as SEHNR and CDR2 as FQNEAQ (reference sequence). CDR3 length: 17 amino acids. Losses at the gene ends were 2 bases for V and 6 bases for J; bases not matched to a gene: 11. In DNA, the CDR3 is TGTGCCAGCAGCTTAAGTACGGGGGACAGGGTTGCTCAGCCCCAGCATTTT. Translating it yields CASSLSTGDRVAQPQHF.

The CDR3 loop is CASSEFVRGLAVYNEQFF. CDR3 nucleotides: TGTGCCAGCAGTGAATTTGTTAGGGGACTAGCGGTCTACAATGAGCAGTTCTTC. This chain uses TRBV6-1 with TRBJ2-1; 11 bases agree with TRBD2. The CDR3 has 18 amino acids. J gave up 3 bases and V 2 bases, and 9 bases lay outside the gene matches. Germline V lookup: CDR1 MNHNS, CDR2 SASEGT.

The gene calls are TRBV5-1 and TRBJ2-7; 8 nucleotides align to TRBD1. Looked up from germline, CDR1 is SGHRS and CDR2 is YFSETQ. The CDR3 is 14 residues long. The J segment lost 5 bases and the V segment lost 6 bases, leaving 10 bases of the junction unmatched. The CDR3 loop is CASKMDRALDEQYF. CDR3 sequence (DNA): TGCGCCAGCAAAATGGACAGGGCCCTGGACGAGCAGTACTTC. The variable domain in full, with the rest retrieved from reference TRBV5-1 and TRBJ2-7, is KAGVTQTPRYLIKTRGQQVTLSCSPISGHRSVSWYQQTPGQGLQFLFEYFSETQRNKGNFPGRFSGRQFSNSRSEMNVSTLELGDSALYLCASKMDRALDEQYFGPGTRLTVT.

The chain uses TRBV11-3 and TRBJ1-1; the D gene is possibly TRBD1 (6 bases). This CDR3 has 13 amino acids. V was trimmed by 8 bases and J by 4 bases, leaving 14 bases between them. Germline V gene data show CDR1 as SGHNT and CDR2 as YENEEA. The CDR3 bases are TGTGCCAGCTCCAAGGGGGGGTTCACTGAAGCTTTCTTT. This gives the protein CASSKGGFTEAFF.